Detailed here is one TCR beta chain. The antigen it recognizes is unknown. No base qualities exist here, and no much larger clone lies one base off it. Trimming costs V 1 base and J 1 base, and their ends lie 4 bases apart. Taken from cysteine to phenylalanine, the CDR3 has 13 residues. Only the CDR3 DNA is retained, 39 bases long and in frame from the first base. Via the germline V gene (reference sequence), CDR1 is SGHNT and CDR2 YYREEE. Explained via the paper, the time point label denotes: individuals recovered from natural SARS-CoV-2 infection. These data are taken from a study of Ad26.COV2.S vaccination and SARS-CoV-2 variants (dated by TCRdb to the early 2020s). Turning to the overall study: TCRbeta repertoire sequencing served as the tool for gauging how specific and how broad the SARS-CoV-2-reactive T cell receptors were following Ad26.COV2.S vaccination. A total of 32 samples were included in the TCR-sequenced set, comprising about 20 Ad26.COV2.S vaccine recipients, 5 placebo recipients and 8 SARS-CoV-2 convalescent individuals.

What the study reported, not specific to this receptor: The authors noted that total T cell responses may have been underestimated by the TCR breadth and depth analyses. Vaccine and placebo recipients had similar non-spike TCR breadth, a finding consistent with the vaccine containing only spike. After vaccination, spike-specific CD8+ and CD4+ T cell responses were reported to show substantial breadth. Ad26.COV2.S recipients had higher spike-specific TCR breadth than placebo recipients (P = 0.0014).

The immunoSEQ Assay was used to sequence TCRbeta CDR3 regions. After extraction, genomic DNA underwent amplification by bias-controlled multiplex PCR, followed by high-throughput sequencing. For the original study's pipeline: To quantify the absolute abundance of every unique TCRbeta CDR3 region, sequences were collapsed and filtered. T cell fraction was estimated by normalizing TCRbeta template counts to usable DNA, which was measured by amplifying reference genes present in all nucleated cells. Repertoire TCRs were annotated as SARS-CoV-2-specific when V gene, CDR3 amino acid sequence and J gene were exactly matched to a known reactive TCR set. The reference SARS-CoV-2 TCR set was obtained from MIRA and was filtered for enrichment in COVID-19-positive ImmuneCODE repertoires, whereby public or cross-reactive TCRs were removed. Using the MIRA antigens, annotated TCRs were further analysed by specific ORF or by position within an ORF. Breadth was defined as annotated unique rearrangements over total unique productive rearrangements; depth was the summed frequency of those rearrangements. TCR breadth was compared between groups using two-sided Wilcoxon rank-sum tests. TCRdb obtained this table from immuneACCESS and retained in-frame rearrangements with V and J assigned. These tables miss some clones; where compared with another copy, unresolved V genes account for less than half of the shortfall, and the remainder is unexplained. V, J and clone size are those of that table, while D and trimming were read from the DNA. The sample has around 100,000 clones on record, over 60% of them singletons. Together, the top ten hold 15% to 20% of the sample.

This receptor chain uses TRBV5-4 and TRBJ2-3; no D gene call is confident. This specimen consisted of peripheral blood, obtained after recovery from COVID-19. This sequence was found in a human donor who had recovered from COVID-19. The CDR3 protein sequence reads: CASSLKGTDTQYF. The nucleotide sequence is TGTGCCAGCAGCTTGAAGGGCACAGATACGCAGTATTTT.